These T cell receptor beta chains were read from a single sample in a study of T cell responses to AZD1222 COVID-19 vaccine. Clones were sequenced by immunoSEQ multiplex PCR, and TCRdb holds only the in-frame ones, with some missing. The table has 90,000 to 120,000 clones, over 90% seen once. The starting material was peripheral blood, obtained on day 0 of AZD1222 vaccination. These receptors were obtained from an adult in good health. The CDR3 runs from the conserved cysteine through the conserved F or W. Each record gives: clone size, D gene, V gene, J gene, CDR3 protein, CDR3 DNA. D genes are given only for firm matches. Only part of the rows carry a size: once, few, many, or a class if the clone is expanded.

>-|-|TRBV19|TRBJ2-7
CASSIDRVRDLDEQYF
TGTGCCAGTAGTATAGACCGGGTCAGGGACCTGGACGAGCAGTACTTC
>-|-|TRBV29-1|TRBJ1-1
CSVGVYKGAFF
TGCAGCGTTGGGGTTTATAAGGGAGCTTTCTTT
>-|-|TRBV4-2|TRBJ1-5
CASSQAGQYSNQPQHF
TGTGCCAGCAGCCAAGCGGGACAATATAGCAATCAGCCCCAGCATTTT
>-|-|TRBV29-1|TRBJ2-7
CSVLGGNSYEQYF
TGCAGCGTACTTGGGGGGAACTCCTACGAGCAGTACTTC
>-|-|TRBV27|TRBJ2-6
CASRDSSGANVLTF
TGTGCCAGCAGGGACAGCTCTGGGGCCAACGTCCTGACTTTC
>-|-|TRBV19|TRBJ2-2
CASSPMFIYSTWGTGELFF
TGTGCCAGTAGTCCGATGTTTATCTATTCTACCTGGGGGACCGGGGAGCTGTTTTTT
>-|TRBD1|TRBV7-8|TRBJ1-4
CASSQDRGNEKLFF
TGTGCCAGCAGCCAAGACAGGGGGAATGAAAAACTGTTTTTT
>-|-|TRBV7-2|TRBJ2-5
CASSPEQGSGFGETQYF
TGTGCCAGCAGCCCGGAGCAAGGGTCAGGGTTCGGAGAGACCCAGTACTTC
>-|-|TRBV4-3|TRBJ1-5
CASSQGRVGQPQHF
TGCGCCAGCAGCCAAGGCAGGGTAGGCCAGCCCCAGCATTTT
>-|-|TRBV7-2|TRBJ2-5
CASAGSGTPQETQYF
TGTGCCAGCGCGGGGAGCGGCACGCCCCAAGAGACCCAGTACTTC
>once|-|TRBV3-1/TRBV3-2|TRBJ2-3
CASSQADTQYF
TGTGCCAGCAGCCAGGCAGATACGCAGTATTTT
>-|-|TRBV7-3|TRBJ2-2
CASSLISNTGELFF
TGTGCCAGCAGCTTAATTTCGAACACCGGGGAGCTGTTTTTT
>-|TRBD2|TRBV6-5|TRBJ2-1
CASRKTSGKGNEQFF
TGTGCCAGCAGGAAGACTAGCGGCAAGGGCAATGAGCAGTTCTTC
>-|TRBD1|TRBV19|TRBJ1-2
CASTYDRGQNYGYTF
TGTGCCAGTACCTATGACAGGGGCCAAAACTATGGCTACACCTTC
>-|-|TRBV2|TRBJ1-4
CASTGGLAKLFF
TGTGCCAGCACCGGAGGACTGGCAAAACTGTTTTTT
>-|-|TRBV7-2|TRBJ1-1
CASSLSPGGNTEAFF
TGTGCCAGCAGCTTATCGCCAGGCGGTAACACTGAAGCTTTCTTT
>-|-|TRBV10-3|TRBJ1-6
CAISEVRGSPLHF
TGTGCCATCAGTGAGGTCAGGGGTTCACCCCTCCACTTT
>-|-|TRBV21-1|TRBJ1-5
CASSIRTPLGQGLNQPQHF
TGTGCCAGCAGCATAAGAACGCCATTGGGGCAGGGATTAAATCAGCCCCAGCATTTT
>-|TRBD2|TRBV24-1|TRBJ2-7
CATSESGLAGGEQYF
TGTGCCACCAGTGAATCGGGACTAGCGGGAGGCGAGCAGTACTTC
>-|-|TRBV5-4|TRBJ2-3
CASSLDAGRTDTQYF
TGTGCCAGCAGCTTGGATGCCGGGCGCACAGATACGCAGTATTTT
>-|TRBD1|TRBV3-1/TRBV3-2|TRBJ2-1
CASSPPDRDNEQFF
TGTGCCAGCAGCCCCCCGGACAGGGACAATGAGCAGTTCTTC
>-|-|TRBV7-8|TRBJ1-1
CASSLLTEAFF
TGTGCCAGCAGCTTACTCACTGAAGCTTTCTTT
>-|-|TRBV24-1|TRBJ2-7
CATSDSDVPYEQYF
TGTGCCACCAGTGACTCGGACGTTCCCTACGAGCAGTACTTC
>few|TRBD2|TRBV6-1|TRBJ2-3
CASSESAGGTSDTQYF
TGTGCCAGCAGTGAATCAGCGGGGGGGACCTCGGATACGCAGTATTTT
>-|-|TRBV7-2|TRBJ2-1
CASAASSYNEQFF
TGTGCCAGCGCGGCGAGCTCCTACAATGAGCAGTTCTTC
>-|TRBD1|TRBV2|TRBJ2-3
CASRRQGPFSTDTQYF
TGTGCCAGCAGGAGACAGGGGCCATTTAGCACAGATACGCAGTATTTT
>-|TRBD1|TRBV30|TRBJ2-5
CAWSGGQGVQETQYF
TGTGCCTGGAGTGGGGGACAGGGGGTCCAAGAGACCCAGTACTTC
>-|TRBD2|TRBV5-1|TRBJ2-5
CASSPRGSAGVKETQYF
TGCGCCAGCAGTCCCAGGGGCTCAGCGGGAGTTAAGGAGACCCAGTACTTC
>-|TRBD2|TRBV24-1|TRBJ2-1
CATSDKLAGVLNEQFF
TGTGCCACCAGTGATAAACTAGCGGGAGTATTAAATGAGCAGTTCTTC
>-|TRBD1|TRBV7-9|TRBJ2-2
CASSKDRAPNTGELFF
TGTGCCAGCAGCAAAGACAGGGCCCCGAACACCGGGGAGCTGTTTTTT
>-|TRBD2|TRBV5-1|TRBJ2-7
CASSAITGTTTYEQYF
TGCGCCAGCAGCGCCATAACCGGGACTACAACCTACGAGCAGTACTTC
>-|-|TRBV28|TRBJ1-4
CASTLDPGGKLFF
TGTGCCAGCACACTAGACCCAGGTGGAAAACTGTTTTTT
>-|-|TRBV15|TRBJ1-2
CATSGRQAGLYGYTF
TGTGCCACCAGCGGAAGACAGGCTGGTTTGTATGGCTACACCTTC
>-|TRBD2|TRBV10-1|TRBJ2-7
CATLKREDPMLTYEQYF
TGCGCCACCCTGAAGCGGGAGGACCCTATGCTTACCTACGAGCAGTACTTC
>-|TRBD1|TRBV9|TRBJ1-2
CASSRQGHYGYTF
TGTGCCAGCAGCCGACAGGGCCACTATGGCTACACCTTC
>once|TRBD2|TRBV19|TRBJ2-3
CASSVTSGSDTQYF
TGTGCCAGTAGTGTGACTAGCGGGAGCGATACGCAGTATTTT
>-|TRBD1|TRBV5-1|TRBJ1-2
CASSLGDRDYGYTF
TGCGCCAGCAGCTTGGGAGACAGGGACTATGGCTACACCTTC
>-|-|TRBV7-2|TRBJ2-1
CASSRDHNEQFF
TGTGCCAGCAGTCGGGACCACAATGAGCAGTTCTTC
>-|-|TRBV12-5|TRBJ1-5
CASGLVLGARNQPQHF
TGTGCTAGTGGTTTGGTTCTGGGGGCAAGGAATCAGCCCCAGCATTTT
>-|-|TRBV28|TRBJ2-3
CASSPHRVSSTDTQYF
TGTGCCAGCAGCCCTCACAGGGTCTCGAGCACAGATACGCAGTATTTT
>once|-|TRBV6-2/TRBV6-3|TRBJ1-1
CASSNRVVTEAFF
TGTGCCAGCAGTAACAGGGTGGTCACTGAAGCTTTCTTT
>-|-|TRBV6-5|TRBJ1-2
CASGKGGDGYTF
TGTGCCAGCGGCAAAGGCGGGGATGGCTACACCTTC
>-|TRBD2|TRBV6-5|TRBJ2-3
CASSYRPSGNTDTQYF
TGTGCCAGCAGTTACCGGCCTAGCGGGAACACAGATACGCAGTATTTT
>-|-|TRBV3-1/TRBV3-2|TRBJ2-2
CASSPRGLRDGELFF
TGTGCCAGCAGCCCCCGCGGTCTTCGGGACGGGGAGCTGTTTTTT
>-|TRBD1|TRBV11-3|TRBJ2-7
CASSSLLAYRGEQYF
TGTGCCAGCAGCTCCCTTTTGGCCTACAGGGGCGAGCAGTACTTC
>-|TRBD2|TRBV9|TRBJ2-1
CASSVVSGSFNEQFF
TGTGCCAGCAGCGTAGTTAGCGGGAGTTTCAATGAGCAGTTCTTC
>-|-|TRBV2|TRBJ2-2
CASRTGSGTGELFF
TGTGCCAGCAGAACAGGGTCTGGCACCGGGGAGCTGTTTTTT
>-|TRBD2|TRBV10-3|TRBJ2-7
CAISESGSGSYEQYF
TGTGCCATCAGTGAGTCCGGTAGCGGGAGCTACGAGCAGTACTTC